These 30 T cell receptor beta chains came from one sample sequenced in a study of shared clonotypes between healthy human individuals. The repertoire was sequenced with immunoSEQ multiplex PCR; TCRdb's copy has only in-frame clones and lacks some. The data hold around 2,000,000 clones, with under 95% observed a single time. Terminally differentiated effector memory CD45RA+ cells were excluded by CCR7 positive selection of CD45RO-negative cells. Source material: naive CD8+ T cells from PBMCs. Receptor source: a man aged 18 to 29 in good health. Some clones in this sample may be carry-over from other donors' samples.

This CDR3 is CASSYNQGGTDTQYF. The CDR3 coding sequence is TGTGCCAGCAGCTACAATCAGGGGGGCACAGATACGCAGTATTTT. The rearrangement uses TRBV7-9 and TRBJ2-3; 7 bases line up with TRBD1. CDR1 is SEHNR and CDR2 is FQNEAQ in the germline V gene (reference sequence). This CDR3 region has 15 residues. V was clipped by 4 bases and J by 1 base; unmatched bases: 5.

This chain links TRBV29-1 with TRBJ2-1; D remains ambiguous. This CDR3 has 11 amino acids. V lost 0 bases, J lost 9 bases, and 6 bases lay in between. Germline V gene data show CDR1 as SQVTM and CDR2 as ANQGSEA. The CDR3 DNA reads TGCAGCGTTGAAGAATTGGTTGAGCAGTTCTTC. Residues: CSVEELVEQFF.

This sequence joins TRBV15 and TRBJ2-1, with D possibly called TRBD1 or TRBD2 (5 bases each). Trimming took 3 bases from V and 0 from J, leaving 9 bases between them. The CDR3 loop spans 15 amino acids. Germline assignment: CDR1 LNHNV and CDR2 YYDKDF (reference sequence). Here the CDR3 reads CATSSRDDSYNEQFF. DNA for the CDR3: TGTGCCACCAGCAGCCGGGACGACTCCTACAATGAGCAGTTCTTC. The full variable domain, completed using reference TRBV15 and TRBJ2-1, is DAMVIQNPRYQVTQFGKPVTLSCSQTLNHNVMYWYQQKSSQAPKLLFHYYDKDFNNEADTPDNFQSRRPNTSFCFLDIRSPGLGDTAMYLCATSSRDDSYNEQFFGPGTRLTVL.

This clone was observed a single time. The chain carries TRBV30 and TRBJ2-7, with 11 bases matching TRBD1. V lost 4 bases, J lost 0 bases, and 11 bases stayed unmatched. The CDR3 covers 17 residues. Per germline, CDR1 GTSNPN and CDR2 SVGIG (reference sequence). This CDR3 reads CAWNGGQGVYYSYEQYF. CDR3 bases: TGTGCCTGGAATGGGGGACAGGGGGTTTACTACTCCTACGAGCAGTACTTC.

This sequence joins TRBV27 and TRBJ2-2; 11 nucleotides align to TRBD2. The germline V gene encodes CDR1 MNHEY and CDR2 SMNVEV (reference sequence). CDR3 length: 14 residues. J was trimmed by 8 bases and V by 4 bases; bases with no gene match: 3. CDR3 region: CASSSSGRSGELFF. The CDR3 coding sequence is TGTGCCAGCAGTTCTAGCGGGAGGTCGGGGGAGCTGTTTTTT.

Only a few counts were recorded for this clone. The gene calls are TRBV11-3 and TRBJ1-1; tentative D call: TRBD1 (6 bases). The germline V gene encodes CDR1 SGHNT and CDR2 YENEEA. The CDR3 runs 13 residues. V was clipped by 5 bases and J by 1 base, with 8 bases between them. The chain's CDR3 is CASSMTGNTEAFF. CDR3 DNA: TGTGCCAGCAGCATGACAGGGAACACTGAAGCTTTCTTT.

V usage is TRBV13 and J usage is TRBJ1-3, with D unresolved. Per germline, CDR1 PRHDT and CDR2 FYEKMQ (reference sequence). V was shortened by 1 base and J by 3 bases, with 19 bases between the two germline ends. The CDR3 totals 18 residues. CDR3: CASSLVREPDRRGNTIYF. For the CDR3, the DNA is TGTGCCAGCAGCTTAGTGCGGGAGCCAGACCGACGTGGAAACACCATATATTTT.

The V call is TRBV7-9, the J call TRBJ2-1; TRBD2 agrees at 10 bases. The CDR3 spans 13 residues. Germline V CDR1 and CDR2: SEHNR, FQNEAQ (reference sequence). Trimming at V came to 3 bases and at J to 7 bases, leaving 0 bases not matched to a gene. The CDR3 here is CASSFSGRNEQFF. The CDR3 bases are TGTGCCAGCAGCTTTAGCGGGAGGAATGAGCAGTTCTTC. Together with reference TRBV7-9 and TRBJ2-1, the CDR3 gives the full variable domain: DTGVSQNPRHKITKRGQNVTFRCDPISEHNRLYWYRQTLGQGPEFLTYFQNEAQLEKSRLLSDRFSAERPKGSFSTLEIQRTEQGDSAMYLCASSFSGRNEQFFGPGTRLTVL.

As DNA, the CDR3 is TGTGCCAGCAGCTTAATCAGGGGATTATATCAGCCCCAGCATTTT. Its translation: CASSLIRGLYQPQHF. The rearrangement links TRBV7-8 to TRBJ1-5, with D tentatively TRBD1 (6 bases). The germline gives CDR1 SGHVS, CDR2 FQNEAQ. This CDR3 comprises 15 residues. Between the trimmed V and J ends, which lost 2 bases and 5 bases, there was a span of 13 bases.

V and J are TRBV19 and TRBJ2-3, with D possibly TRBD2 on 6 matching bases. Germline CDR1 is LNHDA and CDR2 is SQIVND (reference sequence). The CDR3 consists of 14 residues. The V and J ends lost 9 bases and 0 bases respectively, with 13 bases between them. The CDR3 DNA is TGTGCCAGCGACTCGGGACTCAGCACAGATACGCAGTATTTT. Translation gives CASDSGLSTDTQYF.

The CDR3 loop reads CASSLRRAGGYTF. CDR3 DNA sequence: TGTGCCAGCAGTTTGAGGAGGGCTGGTGGCTACACCTTC. The chain links TRBV28 to TRBJ1-2; the D is unclear. Germline lookup yields CDR1 MDHEN and CDR2 SYDVKM. Trimming removed 3 bases at V and 7 bases at J, with 12 bases between. The CDR3 sequence is 13 residues long.

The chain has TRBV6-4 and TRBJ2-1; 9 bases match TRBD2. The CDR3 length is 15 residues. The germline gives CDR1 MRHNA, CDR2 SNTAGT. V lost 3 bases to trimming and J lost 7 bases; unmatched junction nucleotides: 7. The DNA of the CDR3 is TGTGCCAGCAGTGATCCGGCGGGAGGGAGAAATGAGCAGTTCTTC. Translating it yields CASSDPAGGRNEQFF.

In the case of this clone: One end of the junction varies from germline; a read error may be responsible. CDR3 nucleotides: TGTGCTAGCAGGGGAACAGGGGCCTACGAGCAGTACTTC. Its translation: CASRGTGAYEQYF. The rearrangement joins TRBV2 to TRBJ2-7, with TRBD1 identical over 7 bases. The CDR3 spans 13 residues. Germline V CDR1 and CDR2: SNHLY, FYNNEI. The variable domain in full, with the rest retrieved from reference TRBV2 and TRBJ2-7, is EPEVTQTPSHQVTQMGQEVILRCVPISNHLYFYWYRQILGQKVEFLVSFYNNEISEKSEIFDDQFSVERPDGSNFTLKIRSTKLEDSAMYFCASRGTGAYEQYFGPGTRLTVT.

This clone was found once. The DNA for the CDR3 is TGTGCCAGCAGTTTAGGGCGGGACTCCGTCGCCTACGAGCAGTACTTC. Amino acids: CASSLGRDSVAYEQYF. The V and J genes are TRBV27 and TRBJ2-7; perhaps TRBD2 as D (6 bases). CDR1 and CDR2 (germline): MNHEY, SMNVEV (reference sequence). This CDR3 is 16 amino acids long. V was pared by 2 bases and J by 2 bases, with 16 bases between.

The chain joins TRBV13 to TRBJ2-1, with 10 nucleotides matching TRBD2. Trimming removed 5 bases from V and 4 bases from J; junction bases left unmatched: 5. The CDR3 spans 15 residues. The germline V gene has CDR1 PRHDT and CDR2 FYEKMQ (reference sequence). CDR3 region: CASSTVAGGYNEQFF. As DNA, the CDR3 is TGTGCCAGCAGCACGGTAGCGGGAGGATACAATGAGCAGTTCTTC.

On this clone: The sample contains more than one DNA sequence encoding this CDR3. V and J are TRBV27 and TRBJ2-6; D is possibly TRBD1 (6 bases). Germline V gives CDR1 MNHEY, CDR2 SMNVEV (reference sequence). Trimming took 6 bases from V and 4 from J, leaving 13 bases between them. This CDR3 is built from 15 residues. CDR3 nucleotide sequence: TGTGCCAGCAGCCTTAGGGGGTCCGGGGCCAACGTCCTGACTTTC. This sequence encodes CASSLRGSGANVLTF.

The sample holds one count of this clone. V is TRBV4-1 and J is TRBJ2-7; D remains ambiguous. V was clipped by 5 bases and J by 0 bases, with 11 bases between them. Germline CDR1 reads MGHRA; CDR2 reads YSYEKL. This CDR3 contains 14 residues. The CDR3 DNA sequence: TGCGCCAGCAGCGCCCCCTGGGGCTCCTACGAGCAGTACTTC. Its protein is CASSAPWGSYEQYF.

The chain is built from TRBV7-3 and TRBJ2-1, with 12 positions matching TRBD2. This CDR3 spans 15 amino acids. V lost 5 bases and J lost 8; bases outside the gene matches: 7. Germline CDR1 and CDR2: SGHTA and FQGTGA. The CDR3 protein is CASSSLAGGLDEQFF. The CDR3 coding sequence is TGTGCCAGCAGCAGCCTAGCGGGAGGGTTAGATGAGCAGTTCTTC. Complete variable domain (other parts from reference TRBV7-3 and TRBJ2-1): GAGVSQTPSNKVTEKGKYVELRCDPISGHTALYWYRQSLGQGPEFLIYFQGTGAADDSGLPNDRFFAVRPEGSVSTLKIQRTERGDSAVYLCASSSLAGGLDEQFFGPGTRLTVL.

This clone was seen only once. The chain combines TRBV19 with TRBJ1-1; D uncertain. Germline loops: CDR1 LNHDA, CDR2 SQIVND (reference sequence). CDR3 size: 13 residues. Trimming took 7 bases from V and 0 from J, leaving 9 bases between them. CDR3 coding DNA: TGTGCCAGTAAGGGAACCATGAACACTGAAGCTTTCTTT. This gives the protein CASKGTMNTEAFF.

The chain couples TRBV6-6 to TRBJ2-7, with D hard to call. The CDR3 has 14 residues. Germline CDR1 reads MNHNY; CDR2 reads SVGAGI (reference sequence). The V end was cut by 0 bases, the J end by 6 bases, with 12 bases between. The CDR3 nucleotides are TGTGCCAGCAGTTACTCGCTGGGAAATGGCGAGCAGTACTTC. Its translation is CASSYSLGNGEQYF.

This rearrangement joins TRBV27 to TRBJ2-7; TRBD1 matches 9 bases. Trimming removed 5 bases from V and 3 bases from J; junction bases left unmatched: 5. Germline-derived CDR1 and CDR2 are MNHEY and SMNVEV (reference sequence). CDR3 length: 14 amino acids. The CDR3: CASSVGQGGYEQYF. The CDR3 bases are TGTGCCAGCAGTGTGGGACAGGGAGGCTACGAGCAGTACTTC.

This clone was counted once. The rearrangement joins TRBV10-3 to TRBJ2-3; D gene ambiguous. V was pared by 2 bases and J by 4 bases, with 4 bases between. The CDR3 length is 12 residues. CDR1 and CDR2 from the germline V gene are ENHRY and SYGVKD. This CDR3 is CAISEQPDTQYF. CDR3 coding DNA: TGTGCCATCAGTGAGCAACCAGATACGCAGTATTTT.

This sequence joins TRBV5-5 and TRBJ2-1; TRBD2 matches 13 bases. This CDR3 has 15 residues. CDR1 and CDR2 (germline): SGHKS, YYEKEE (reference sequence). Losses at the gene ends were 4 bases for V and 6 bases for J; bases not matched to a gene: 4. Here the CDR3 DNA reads TGTGCCAGCAGCCCGGGACTAGCGGGACTCAATGAGCAGTTCTTC. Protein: CASSPGLAGLNEQFF.

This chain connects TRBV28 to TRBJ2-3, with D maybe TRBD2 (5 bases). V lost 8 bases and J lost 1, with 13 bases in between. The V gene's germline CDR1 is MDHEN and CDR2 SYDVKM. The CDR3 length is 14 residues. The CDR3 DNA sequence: TGTGCCAGCGCGGAGGAGAGGGGCACAGATACGCAGTATTTT. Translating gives CASAEERGTDTQYF.

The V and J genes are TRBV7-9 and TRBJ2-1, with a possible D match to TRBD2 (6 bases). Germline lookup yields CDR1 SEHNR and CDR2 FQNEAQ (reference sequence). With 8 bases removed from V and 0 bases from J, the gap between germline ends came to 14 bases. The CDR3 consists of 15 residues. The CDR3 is CASRSGSRSYNEQFF. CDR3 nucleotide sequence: TGTGCCAGCCGAAGCGGGTCTCGCTCCTACAATGAGCAGTTCTTC.

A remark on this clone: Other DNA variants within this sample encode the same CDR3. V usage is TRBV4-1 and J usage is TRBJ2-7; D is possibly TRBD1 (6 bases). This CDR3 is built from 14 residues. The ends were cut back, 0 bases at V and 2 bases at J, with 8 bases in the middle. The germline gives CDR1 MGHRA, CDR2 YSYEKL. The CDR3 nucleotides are TGCGCCAGCAGCCAAGATAGGACAGCCTACGAGCAGTACTTC. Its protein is CASSQDRTAYEQYF.

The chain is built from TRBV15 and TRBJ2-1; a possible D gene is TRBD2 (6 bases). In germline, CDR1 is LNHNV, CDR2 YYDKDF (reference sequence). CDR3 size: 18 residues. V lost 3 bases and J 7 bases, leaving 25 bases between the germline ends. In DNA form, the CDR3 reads TGTGCCACCAGCAGCAGTCCCCGCGAGGCCCCGGGGGTAAATGAGCAGTTCTTC. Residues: CATSSSPREAPGVNEQFF.

CDR3 nucleotide sequence: TGTGCCAGCAGCGAGAGAGGGATCCTAGCGGGAGAGACCCAGTACTTC. Encoded protein: CASSERGILAGETQYF. The chain links TRBV9 to TRBJ2-5; 8 bases are a match to TRBD2. Germline V lookup: CDR1 SGDLS, CDR2 YYNGEE. Trimming at V came to 3 bases and at J to 4 bases, leaving 11 bases not matched to a gene. The CDR3 extends over 16 amino acids.

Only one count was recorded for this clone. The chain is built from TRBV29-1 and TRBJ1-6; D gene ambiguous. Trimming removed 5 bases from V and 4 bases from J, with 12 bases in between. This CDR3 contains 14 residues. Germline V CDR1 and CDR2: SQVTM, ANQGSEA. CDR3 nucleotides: TGCAGCGTTTCCCTTCCGGGTTATAATTCACCCCTCCACTTT. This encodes CSVSLPGYNSPLHF.

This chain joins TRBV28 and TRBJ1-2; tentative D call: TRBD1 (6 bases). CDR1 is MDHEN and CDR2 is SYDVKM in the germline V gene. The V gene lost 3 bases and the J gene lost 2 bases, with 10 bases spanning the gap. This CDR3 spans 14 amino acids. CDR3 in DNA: TGTGCCAGCAGTTTTGCAGGGGCCAACTATGGCTACACCTTC. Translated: CASSFAGANYGYTF.